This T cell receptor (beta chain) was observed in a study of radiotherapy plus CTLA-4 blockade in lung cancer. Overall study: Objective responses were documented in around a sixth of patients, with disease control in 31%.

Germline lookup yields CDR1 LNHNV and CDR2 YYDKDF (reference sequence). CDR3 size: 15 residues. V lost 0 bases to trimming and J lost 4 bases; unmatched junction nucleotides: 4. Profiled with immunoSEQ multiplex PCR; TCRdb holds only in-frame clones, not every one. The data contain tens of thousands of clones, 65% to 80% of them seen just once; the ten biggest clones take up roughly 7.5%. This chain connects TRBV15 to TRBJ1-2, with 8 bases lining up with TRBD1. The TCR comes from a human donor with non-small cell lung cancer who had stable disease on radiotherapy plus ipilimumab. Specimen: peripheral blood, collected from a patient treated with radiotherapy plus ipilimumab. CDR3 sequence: CATSRDQGASYGYTF. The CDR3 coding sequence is TGTGCCACCAGCAGAGATCAGGGGGCCAGCTATGGCTACACCTTC.